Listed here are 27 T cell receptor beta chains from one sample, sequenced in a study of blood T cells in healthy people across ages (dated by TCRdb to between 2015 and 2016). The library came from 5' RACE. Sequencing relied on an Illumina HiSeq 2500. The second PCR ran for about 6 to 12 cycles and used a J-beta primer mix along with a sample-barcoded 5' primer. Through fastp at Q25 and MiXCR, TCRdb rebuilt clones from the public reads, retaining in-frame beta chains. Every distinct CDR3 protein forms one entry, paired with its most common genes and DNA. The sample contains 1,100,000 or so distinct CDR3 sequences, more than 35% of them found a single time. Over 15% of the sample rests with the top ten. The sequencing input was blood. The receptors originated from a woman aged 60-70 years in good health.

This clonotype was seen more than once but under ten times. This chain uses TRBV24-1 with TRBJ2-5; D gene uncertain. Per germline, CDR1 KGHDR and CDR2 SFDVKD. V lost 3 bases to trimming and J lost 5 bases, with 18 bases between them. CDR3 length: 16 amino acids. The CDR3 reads CATSDPGLGWTETQYF. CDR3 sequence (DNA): TGTGCCACCAGTGATCCTGGCCTAGGGTGGACGGAGACCCAGTACTTC.

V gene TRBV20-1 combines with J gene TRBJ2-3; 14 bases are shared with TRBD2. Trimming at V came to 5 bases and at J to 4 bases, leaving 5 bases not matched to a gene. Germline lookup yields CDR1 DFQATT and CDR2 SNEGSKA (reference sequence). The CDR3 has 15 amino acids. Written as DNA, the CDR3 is TGCAGTGCTGGTGGACTAGCGGGAGGAGCAGATACGCAGTATTTT. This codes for CSAGGLAGGADTQYF.

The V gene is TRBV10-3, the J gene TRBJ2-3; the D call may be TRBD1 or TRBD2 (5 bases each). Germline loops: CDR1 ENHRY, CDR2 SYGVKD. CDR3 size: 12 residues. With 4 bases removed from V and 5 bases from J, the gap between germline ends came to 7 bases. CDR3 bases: TGTGCCATCAGTGCTGGGGGAGATACGCAGTATTTT. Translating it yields CAISAGGDTQYF.

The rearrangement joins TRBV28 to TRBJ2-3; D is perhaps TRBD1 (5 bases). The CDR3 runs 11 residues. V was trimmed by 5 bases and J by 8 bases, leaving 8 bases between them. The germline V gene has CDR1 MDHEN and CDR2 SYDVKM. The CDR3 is CASSQRGTQYF. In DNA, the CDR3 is TGTGCCAGCAGTCAAAGGGGTACGCAGTATTTT.

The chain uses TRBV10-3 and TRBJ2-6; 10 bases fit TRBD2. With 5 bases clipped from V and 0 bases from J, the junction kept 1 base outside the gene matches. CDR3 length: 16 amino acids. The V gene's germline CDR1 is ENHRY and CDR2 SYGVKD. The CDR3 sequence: CAISLAGASGANVLTF. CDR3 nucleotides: TGTGCCATCAGTCTAGCGGGAGCCTCTGGGGCCAACGTCCTGACTTTC.

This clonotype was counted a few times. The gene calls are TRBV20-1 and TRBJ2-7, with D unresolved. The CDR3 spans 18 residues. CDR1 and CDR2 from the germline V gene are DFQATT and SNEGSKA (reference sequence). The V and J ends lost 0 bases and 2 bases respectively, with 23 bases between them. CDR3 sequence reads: CSARDRRRVPTGTYEQYF. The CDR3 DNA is TGCAGTGCTAGAGACAGGCGAAGGGTGCCGACCGGTACCTACGAGCAGTACTTC.

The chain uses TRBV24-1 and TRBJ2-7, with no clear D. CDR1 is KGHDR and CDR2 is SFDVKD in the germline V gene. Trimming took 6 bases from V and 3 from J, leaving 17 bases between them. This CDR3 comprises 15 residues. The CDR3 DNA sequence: TGTGCCACCAGTTCCCCCTCCGATGGGGTCTACGAGCAGTACTTC. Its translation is CATSSPSDGVYEQYF.

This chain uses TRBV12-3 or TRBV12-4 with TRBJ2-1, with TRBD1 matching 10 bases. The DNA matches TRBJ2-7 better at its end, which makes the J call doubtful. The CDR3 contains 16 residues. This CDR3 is CASSLPPGQGYNEQYF. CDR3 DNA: TGTGCCAGCAGTCTCCCCCCGGGACAGGGGTACAATGAGCAGTACTTC.

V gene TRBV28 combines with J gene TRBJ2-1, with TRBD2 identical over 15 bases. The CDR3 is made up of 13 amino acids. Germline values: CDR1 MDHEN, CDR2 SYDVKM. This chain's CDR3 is CAGGLAGGDEQFF. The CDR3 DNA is TGTGCGGGCGGACTAGCGGGAGGGGATGAGCAGTTCTTC.

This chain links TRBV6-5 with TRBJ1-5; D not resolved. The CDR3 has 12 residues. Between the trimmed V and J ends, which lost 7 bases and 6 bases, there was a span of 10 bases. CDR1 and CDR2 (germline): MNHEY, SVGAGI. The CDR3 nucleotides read TGTGCCAGCAATGACTTAGGTCAGCCCCAGCATTTT. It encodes CASNDLGQPQHF.

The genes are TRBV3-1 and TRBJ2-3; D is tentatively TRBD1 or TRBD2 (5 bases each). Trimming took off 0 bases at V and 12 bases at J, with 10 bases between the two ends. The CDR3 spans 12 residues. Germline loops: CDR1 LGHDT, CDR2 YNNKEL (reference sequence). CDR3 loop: CASSQEGTHQYF. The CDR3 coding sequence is TGTGCCAGCAGCCAAGAGGGGACCCATCAGTATTTT.

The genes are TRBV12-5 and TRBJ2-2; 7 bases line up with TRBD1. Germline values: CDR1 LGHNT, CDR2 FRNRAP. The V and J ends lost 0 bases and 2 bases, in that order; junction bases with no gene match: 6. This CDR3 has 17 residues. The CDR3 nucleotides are TGTGCTAGTGGTTTGGTACTGGGACAGATCAACACCGGGGAGCTGTTTTTT. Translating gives CASGLVLGQINTGELFF.

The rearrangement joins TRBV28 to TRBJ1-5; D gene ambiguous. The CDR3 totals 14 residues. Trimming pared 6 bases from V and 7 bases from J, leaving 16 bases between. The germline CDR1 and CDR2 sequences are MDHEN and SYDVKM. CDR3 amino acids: CASRVSVRGQPQHF. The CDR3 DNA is TGTGCCAGCAGGGTGTCGGTACGCGGGCAGCCCCAGCATTTT.

The CDR3 loop reads CATSQTGENQPQHF. The DNA of the CDR3 is TGTGCCACCAGTCAAACAGGGGAAAATCAGCCCCAGCATTTT. The J gene is TRBJ1-5, the V gene TRBV24-1; the match to TRBD1 covers 7 bases. V lost 6 bases, J lost 4 bases, and 5 bases stayed unmatched. This CDR3 comprises 14 residues. Per germline, CDR1 KGHDR and CDR2 SFDVKD.

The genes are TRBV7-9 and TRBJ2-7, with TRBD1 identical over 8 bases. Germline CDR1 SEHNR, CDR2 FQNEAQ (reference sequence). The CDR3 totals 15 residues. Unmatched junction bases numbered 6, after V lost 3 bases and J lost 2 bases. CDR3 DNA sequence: TGTGCCAGCAGCTTTGGGGACAGGTATACCTACGAGCAGTACTTC. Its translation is CASSFGDRYTYEQYF.

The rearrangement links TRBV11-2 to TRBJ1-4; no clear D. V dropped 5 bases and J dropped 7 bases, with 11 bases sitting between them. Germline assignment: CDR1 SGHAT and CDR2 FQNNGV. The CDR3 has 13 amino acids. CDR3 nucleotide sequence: TGTGCCAGCAGCCCCTGGGATGGTGAAAAACTGTTTTTT. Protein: CASSPWDGEKLFF.

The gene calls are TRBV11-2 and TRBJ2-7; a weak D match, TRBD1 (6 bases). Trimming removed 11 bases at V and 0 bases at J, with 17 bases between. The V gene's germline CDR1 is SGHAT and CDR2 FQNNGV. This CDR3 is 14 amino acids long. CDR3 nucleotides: TGTGCCTGTAGACGGACAGTGAACTCCTACGAGCAGTACTTC. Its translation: CACRRTVNSYEQYF.

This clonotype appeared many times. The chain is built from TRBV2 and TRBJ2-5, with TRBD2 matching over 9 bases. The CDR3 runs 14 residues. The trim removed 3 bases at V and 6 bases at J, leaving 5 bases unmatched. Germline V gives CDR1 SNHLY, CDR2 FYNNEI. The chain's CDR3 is CASSENSGRKTQYF. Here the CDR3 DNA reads TGTGCCAGCAGTGAGAATAGCGGGAGAAAGACCCAGTACTTC. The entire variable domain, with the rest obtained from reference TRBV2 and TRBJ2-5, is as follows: EPEVTQTPSHQVTQMGQEVILRCVPISNHLYFYWYRQILGQKVEFLVSFYNNEISEKSEIFDDQFSVERPDGSNFTLKIRSTKLEDSAMYFCASSENSGRKTQYFGPGTRLLVL.

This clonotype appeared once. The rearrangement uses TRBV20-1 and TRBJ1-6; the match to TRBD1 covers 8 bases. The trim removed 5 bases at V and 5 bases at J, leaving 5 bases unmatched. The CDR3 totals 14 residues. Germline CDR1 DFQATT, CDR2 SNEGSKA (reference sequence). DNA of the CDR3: TGCAGTGCTTTAGGACAGGGCCATAATTCACCCCTCCACTTT. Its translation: CSALGQGHNSPLHF.

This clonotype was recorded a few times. The CDR3 here is CASSYSPLAGGGNEQFF. CDR3 coding DNA: TGTGCCAGCAGTTACTCGCCACTAGCGGGAGGGGGCAATGAGCAGTTCTTC. V is TRBV6-5 and J is TRBJ2-1; 13 bases match TRBD2. This CDR3 is 17 amino acids long. Germline V gene sequence: CDR1 MNHEY, CDR2 SVGAGI. The J segment lost 6 bases and the V segment lost 0 bases, leaving 5 bases of the junction unmatched.

CDR3 amino acids: CASSPPTQGSREQYF. CDR3 DNA sequence: TGTGCCAGCTCACCACCGACGCAGGGATCCCGCGAGCAGTACTTC. The rearrangement links TRBV18 to TRBJ2-7, with D possibly TRBD1 on 5 matching bases. This CDR3 region has 15 residues. Looked up from germline, CDR1 is KGHSH and CDR2 is LQKENI. V dropped 0 bases and J dropped 6 bases, with 15 bases sitting between them.

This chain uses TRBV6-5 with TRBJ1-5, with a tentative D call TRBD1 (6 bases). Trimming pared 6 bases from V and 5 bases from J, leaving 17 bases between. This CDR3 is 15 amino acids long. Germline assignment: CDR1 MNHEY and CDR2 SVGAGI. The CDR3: CASSPRGGLDQPQHF. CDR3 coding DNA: TGTGCCAGCAGCCCCCGAGGGGGGCTGGATCAGCCCCAGCATTTT.

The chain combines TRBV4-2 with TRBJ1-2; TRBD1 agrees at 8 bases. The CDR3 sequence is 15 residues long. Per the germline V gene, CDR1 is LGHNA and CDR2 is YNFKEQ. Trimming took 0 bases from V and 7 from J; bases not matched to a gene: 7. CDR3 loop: CASSQEDRVSRGYTF. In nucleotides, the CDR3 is TGTGCCAGCAGCCAAGAGGACAGGGTTAGTCGTGGCTACACCTTC.

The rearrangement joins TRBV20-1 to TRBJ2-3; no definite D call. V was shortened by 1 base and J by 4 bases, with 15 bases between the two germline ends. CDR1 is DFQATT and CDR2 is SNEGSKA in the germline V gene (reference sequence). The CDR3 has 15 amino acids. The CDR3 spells CSARGDLISSDTQYF. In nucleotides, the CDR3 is TGCAGTGCTAGAGGAGACCTAATAAGCTCAGATACGCAGTATTTT.

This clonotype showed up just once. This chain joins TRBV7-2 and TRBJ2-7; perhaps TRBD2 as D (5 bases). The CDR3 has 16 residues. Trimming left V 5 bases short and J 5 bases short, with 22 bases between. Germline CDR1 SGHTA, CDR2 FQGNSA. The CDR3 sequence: CASSPGVIQGGDEQYF. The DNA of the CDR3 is TGTGCCAGCAGCCCCGGGGTTATCCAAGGTGGCGACGAGCAGTACTTC. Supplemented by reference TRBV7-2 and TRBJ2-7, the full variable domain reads GAGVSQSPSNKVTEKGKDVELRCDPISGHTALYWYRQSLGQGLEFLIYFQGNSAPDKSGLPSDRFSAERTGGSVSTLTIQRTQQEDSAVYLCASSPGVIQGGDEQYFGPGTRLTVT.

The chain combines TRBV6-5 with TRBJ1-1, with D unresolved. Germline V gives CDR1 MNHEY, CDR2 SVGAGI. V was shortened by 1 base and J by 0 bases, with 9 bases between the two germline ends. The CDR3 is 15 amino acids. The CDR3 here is CASSYLPGMNTEAFF. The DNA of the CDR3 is TGTGCCAGCAGTTACTTGCCAGGTATGAACACTGAAGCTTTCTTT.

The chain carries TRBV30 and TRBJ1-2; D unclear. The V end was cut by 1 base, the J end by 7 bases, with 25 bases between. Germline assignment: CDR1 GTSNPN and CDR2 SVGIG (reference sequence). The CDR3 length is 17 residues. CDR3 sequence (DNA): TGTGCCTGGAGTGACTCCACTTTCGTCCCCTGGCGTACTGGCTACACCTTC. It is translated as CAWSDSTFVPWRTGYTF.